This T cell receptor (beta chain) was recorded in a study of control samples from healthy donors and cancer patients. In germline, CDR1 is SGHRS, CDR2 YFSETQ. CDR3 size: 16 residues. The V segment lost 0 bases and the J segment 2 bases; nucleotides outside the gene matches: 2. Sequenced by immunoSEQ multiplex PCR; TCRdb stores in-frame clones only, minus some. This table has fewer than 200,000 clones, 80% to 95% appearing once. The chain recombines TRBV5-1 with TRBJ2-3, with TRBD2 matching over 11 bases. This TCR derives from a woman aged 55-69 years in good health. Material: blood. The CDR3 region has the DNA TGCGCCAGCAGCTTGGGACTAGCGGGGACCACAGATACGCAGTATTTT. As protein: CASSLGLAGTTDTQYF.